The table lists the clone carrying this T cell receptor beta chain with a few counts. Its antigen is as yet unknown. The data were obtained in a study of T-cell memory formation after mild COVID-19. Findings and caveats of the study: Of the contracting clones, CD4+ ones lay mainly in CM and EM, and CD8+ ones in EMRA.

5'RACE primed from the constant segment yielded TCR alpha and TCR beta cDNA libraries bearing sample barcodes and UMIs. TCRdb itself ran the 5' RACE reads through MiXCR, one entry per CDR3 protein. Of 150,000 or so distinct CDR3 sequences listed, 11% are singletons. Germline V gene data show CDR1 as MDHEN and CDR2 as SYDVKM. V was pared by 0 bases and J by 0 bases, with 5 bases between. The CDR3 sequence is 14 residues long. The source material was PBMCs or a T cell subset sorted from them (not recorded which). The origin of this receptor is a man younger than 30 who had mild COVID-19 (a few samples of this study predate the infection). Cell type and time point are not known. The rearrangement joins TRBV28 to TRBJ1-1, with D unclear. The CDR3 loop reads CASSLWKMNTEAFF. Written as DNA, the CDR3 is TGTGCCAGCAGTTTATGGAAAATGAACACTGAAGCTTTCTTT. Using reference TRBV28 and TRBJ1-1 for the parts outside the CDR3, the full variable domain is DVKVTQSSRYLVKRTGEKVFLECVQDMDHENMFWYRQDPGLGLRLIYFSYDVKMKEKGDIPEGYSVSREKKERFSLILESASTNQTSMYLCASSLWKMNTEAFFGQGTRLTVV.